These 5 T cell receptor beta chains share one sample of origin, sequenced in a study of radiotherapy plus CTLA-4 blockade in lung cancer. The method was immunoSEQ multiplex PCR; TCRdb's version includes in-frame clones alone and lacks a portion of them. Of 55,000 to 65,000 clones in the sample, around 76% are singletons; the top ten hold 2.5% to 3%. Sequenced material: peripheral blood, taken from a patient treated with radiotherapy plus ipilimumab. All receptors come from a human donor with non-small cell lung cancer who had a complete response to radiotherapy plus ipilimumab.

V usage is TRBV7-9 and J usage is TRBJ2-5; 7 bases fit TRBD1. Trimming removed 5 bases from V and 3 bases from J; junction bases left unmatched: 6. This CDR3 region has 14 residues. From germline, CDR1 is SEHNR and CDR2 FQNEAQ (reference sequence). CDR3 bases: TGTGCCAGCAGCCGACCACAGGGGAAAGAGACCCAGTACTTC. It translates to CASSRPQGKETQYF.

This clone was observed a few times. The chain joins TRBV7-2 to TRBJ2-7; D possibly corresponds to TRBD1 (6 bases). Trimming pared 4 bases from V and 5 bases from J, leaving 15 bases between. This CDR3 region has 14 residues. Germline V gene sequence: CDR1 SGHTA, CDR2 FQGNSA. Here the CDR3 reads CASSSDRARDEQYF. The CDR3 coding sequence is TGTGCCAGCAGCTCGGACAGAGCTAGGGACGAGCAGTACTTC.

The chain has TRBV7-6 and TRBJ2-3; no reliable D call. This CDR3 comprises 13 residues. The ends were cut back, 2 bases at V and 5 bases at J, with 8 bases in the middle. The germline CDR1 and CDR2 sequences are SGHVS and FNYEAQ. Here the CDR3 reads CASSLYLGDTQYF. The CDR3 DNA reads TGTGCCAGCAGCTTATATCTAGGAGATACGCAGTATTTT. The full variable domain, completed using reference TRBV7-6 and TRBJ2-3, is GAGVSQSPRYKVTKRGQDVALRCDPISGHVSLYWYRQALGQGPEFLTYFNYEAQQDKSGLPNDRFSAERPEGSISTLTIQRTEQRDSAMYRCASSLYLGDTQYFGPGTRLTVL.

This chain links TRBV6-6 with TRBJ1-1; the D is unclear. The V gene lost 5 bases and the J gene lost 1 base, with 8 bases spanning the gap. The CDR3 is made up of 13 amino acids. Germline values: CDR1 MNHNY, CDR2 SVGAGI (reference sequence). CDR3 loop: CASSHTQNTEAFF. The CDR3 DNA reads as TGTGCCAGCAGTCACACACAGAACACTGAAGCTTTCTTT.

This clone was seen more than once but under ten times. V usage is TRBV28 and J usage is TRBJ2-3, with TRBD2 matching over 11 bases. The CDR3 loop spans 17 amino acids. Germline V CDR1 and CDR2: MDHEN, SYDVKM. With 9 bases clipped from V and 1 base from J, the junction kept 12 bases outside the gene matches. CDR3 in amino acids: CASLRLAGRRGTDTQYF. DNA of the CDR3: TGTGCCAGTTTGAGACTAGCGGGAAGAAGGGGCACAGATACGCAGTATTTT.